What follows are 13 T cell receptor beta chains derived from one specimen sequenced in a study of OX40 agonist ivuxolimab in advanced cancers. Sequencing was performed with immunoSEQ multiplex PCR; in TCRdb, only in-frame clones are kept and a portion is missing. The sample contains about 40,000 clones, around 89% of which appear only once. The sample in question was CD4+ or CD8+ T cells sorted from blood, obtained in a trial of the OX40 agonist ivuxolimab. The receptor set was obtained from an adult with an advanced solid tumor such as melanoma, head and neck, liver or kidney cancer.

This clone was observed a few times. The chain carries TRBV7-9 and TRBJ1-2; no definite D call. V shed 1 base and J shed 6 bases, with 9 bases lying between them. CDR1 is SEHNR and CDR2 is FQNEAQ in the germline V gene (reference sequence). The CDR3 runs to 13 residues. The CDR3: CASSLVSEDGYTF. The CDR3 nucleotides read TGTGCCAGCAGCTTAGTCAGTGAAGATGGCTACACCTTC.

DNA for the CDR3: TGTGCCAGCAGTGGCCGGGACTACCCTAATGAGCAGTTCTTC. The encoded protein is CASSGRDYPNEQFF. The V gene is TRBV6-4, the J gene TRBJ2-1; 7 bases fit TRBD2. Per germline, CDR1 MRHNA and CDR2 SNTAGT. The CDR3 totals 14 residues. V was clipped by 4 bases and J by 7 bases; unmatched bases: 7.

The chain links TRBV4-2 to TRBJ2-5; TRBD2 matches 12 bases. Germline trimming cut 4 bases from V and 2 bases from J; bases unmatched to any gene: 17. The CDR3 extends over 20 amino acids. Per germline, CDR1 LGHNA and CDR2 YNFKEQ. The CDR3 loop is CASSPTPTSGSFGWQETQYF. The CDR3 nucleotides read TGTGCCAGCAGCCCAACTCCGACTAGCGGGAGTTTCGGTTGGCAAGAGACCCAGTACTTC.

J is TRBJ2-1 and V is TRBV28, with 9 bases identical to TRBD2. Per germline, CDR1 MDHEN and CDR2 SYDVKM. The CDR3 has 15 amino acids. The trim removed 6 bases at V and 2 bases at J, leaving 5 bases unmatched. CDR3 in DNA: TGTGCCAGCAGCATCCTAGCGGGGACCTACAATGAGCAGTTCTTC. Amino acid sequence: CASSILAGTYNEQFF.

The rearrangement joins TRBV30 to TRBJ1-3, with D perhaps TRBD1 (6 bases). Trimming removed 2 bases from V and 0 bases from J, with 14 bases in between. The CDR3 length is 16 residues. In germline, CDR1 is GTSNPN, CDR2 SVGIG (reference sequence). The CDR3 is CAWSSGETYSGNTIYF. The CDR3 bases are TGTGCCTGGAGTTCAGGGGAAACCTACTCTGGAAACACCATATATTTT. Full variable domain (missing parts from reference TRBV30 and TRBJ1-3): SQTIHQWPATLVQPVGSPLSLECTVEGTSNPNLYWYRQAAGRGLQLLFYSVGIGQISSEVPQNLSASRPQDRQFILSSKKLLLSDSGFYLCAWSSGETYSGNTIYFGEGSWLTVV.

This chain joins TRBV4-1 and TRBJ1-2; TRBD1 is a possible D gene (5 bases). The V and J ends lost 2 bases and 1 base respectively, with 11 bases between them. The CDR3 totals 15 residues. Germline loops: CDR1 MGHRA, CDR2 YSYEKL. The CDR3 loop is CASSQPQGFNYGYTF. For the CDR3, the DNA is TGCGCCAGCAGCCAACCCCAGGGTTTTAACTATGGCTACACCTTC.

The chain carries TRBV29-1 and TRBJ2-1; TRBD1 matches 12 bases. Trimming at V came to 6 bases and at J to 5 bases, leaving 5 bases not matched to a gene. Germline assignment: CDR1 SQVTM and CDR2 ANQGSEA. This CDR3 region has 14 residues. The CDR3 spells CSVAGTGGNNEQFF. The CDR3 nucleotides read TGCAGCGTGGCCGGGACAGGGGGCAACAATGAGCAGTTCTTC.

This sequence joins TRBV5-1 and TRBJ2-6; the D is unclear. V shed 4 bases and J shed 2 bases, with 13 bases lying between them. This CDR3 region has 16 residues. The germline gives CDR1 SGHRS, CDR2 YFSETQ. CDR3 residues: CASSDFDMAGANVLTF. DNA of the CDR3: TGCGCCAGCAGCGACTTTGATATGGCTGGGGCCAACGTCCTGACTTTC.

The chain has TRBV10-3 and TRBJ2-7; maybe TRBD2 (6 bases). The CDR3 is 14 amino acids. Per germline, CDR1 ENHRY and CDR2 SYGVKD. V was shortened by 6 bases and J by 3 bases, with 15 bases between the two germline ends. The CDR3 loop reads CAISSGTGIYEQYF. The CDR3 DNA follows: TGTGCCATCAGCTCCGGGACTGGCATCTACGAGCAGTACTTC.

The chain is built from TRBV11-2 and TRBJ2-2; D is possibly TRBD2 (7 bases). This CDR3 contains 14 residues. CDR1 SGHAT and CDR2 FQNNGV come from the germline V gene. With 5 bases removed from V and 6 bases from J, the gap between germline ends came to 13 bases. The CDR3, as DNA: TGTGCCAGCAGCCACGGCGGGGGCGCCGGGGAGCTGTTTTTT. As protein: CASSHGGGAGELFF.

The V gene is TRBV13, the J gene TRBJ1-3, with a tentative D call TRBD1 (5 bases). This CDR3 is built from 15 residues. Germline loops: CDR1 PRHDT, CDR2 FYEKMQ (reference sequence). V gave up 3 bases and J gave up 4 bases, with 13 bases separating them. CDR3: CASSFWGSSGNTIYF. Written as DNA, the CDR3 is TGTGCCAGCAGCTTCTGGGGGTCATCGGGAAACACCATATATTTT. The entire variable domain, with the rest obtained from reference TRBV13 and TRBJ1-3, is as follows: AAGVIQSPRHLIKEKRETATLKCYPIPRHDTVYWYQQGPGQDPQFLISFYEKMQSDKGSIPDRFSAQQFSDYHSELNMSSLELGDSALYFCASSFWGSSGNTIYFGEGSWLTVV.

The chain recombines TRBV7-6 with TRBJ2-3; D possibly corresponds to TRBD2 (5 bases). CDR3 length: 15 amino acids. Trimming took 2 bases from V and 6 from J, leaving 15 bases between them. Germline CDR1 and CDR2: SGHVS and FNYEAQ. The CDR3 region is CASSLSVEGRDTQYF. The CDR3 nucleotides are TGTGCCAGCAGCTTATCAGTCGAGGGTAGGGATACGCAGTATTTT. The full variable domain, in which reference TRBV7-6 and TRBJ2-3 provide the parts outside the CDR3, is GAGVSQSPRYKVTKRGQDVALRCDPISGHVSLYWYRQALGQGPEFLTYFNYEAQQDKSGLPNDRFSAERPEGSISTLTIQRTEQRDSAMYRCASSLSVEGRDTQYFGPGTRLTVL.

The chain employs TRBV9 and TRBJ2-5; TRBD2 matches at 9 bases. The length of the CDR3 is 14 residues. CDR1 SGDLS and CDR2 YYNGEE come from the germline V gene. J was trimmed by 2 bases and V by 5 bases; bases with no gene match: 4. The CDR3 is CASSHLAGQETQYF. The CDR3 nucleotides are TGTGCCAGCAGTCACCTAGCGGGGCAAGAGACCCAGTACTTC.